The rows below give T cell receptor beta chains drawn from one sample of a study of blood T cell repertoires in COVID-19. TCRdb keeps only in-frame clones here, not all; method: immunoSEQ multiplex PCR. Of about 410,000 clones detected, 85% to 90% appear once; the ten largest clones hold 1.5% to 2%. The sequencing sample was made of PBMCs or T cells enriched from blood (not recorded which). The receptors come from a woman aged 25 to 45 who had recovered from COVID-19. CDR3s include the opening cysteine and the closing phenylalanine or tryptophan. D genes are given only for firm matches. Only some rows state a clone size, as once, few, many or a class for expanded clones.

v_call	j_call	clone_size	d_call	cdr3_nt	cdr3_aa
TRBV10-2	TRBJ2-3	many	TRBD2	TGCGCCAGCAGCCAGATAGCGGGAGTAGGGGATACGCAGTATTTT	CASSQIAGVGDTQYF
TRBV11-3	TRBJ2-1	.	TRBD1	TGTGCCAGCAGCTTTGGGGACAGGGTCTCCTACAATGAGCAGTTCTTC	CASSFGDRVSYNEQFF
TRBV19	TRBJ1-4	.	.	TGTGCCAGTAGTGGGTTACAGGGATTGAATGAAAAACTGTTTTTT	CASSGLQGLNEKLFF
TRBV7-2	TRBJ2-1	.	TRBD2	TGTGCCGGGACGACTAGCGGAACCTACAATGAGCAGTTCTTC	CAGTTSGTYNEQFF
TRBV28	TRBJ1-4	.	.	TGTGCCAGCAGTCGCCAGGGGCTGGAGGCTAATGAAAAACTGTTTTTT	CASSRQGLEANEKLFF
TRBV29-1	TRBJ2-2	.	TRBD1	TGCAGCTTCCAGGGGGTCCGGGACACCGGGGAGCTGTTTTTT	CSFQGVRDTGELFF
TRBV10-3	TRBJ1-1	once	TRBD1	TGTGCCATCAGTGGGGACAGAGGAATGGCTGAAGCTTTCTTT	CAISGDRGMAEAFF
TRBV6-4	TRBJ1-2	.	.	TGTGCCAGCAGTCCGTCGGGGGACTCCTATGGCTACACCTTC	CASSPSGDSYGYTF
TRBV5-1	TRBJ2-1	.	TRBD2	TGCGCCAGCAGCTTCGGGACTAGCGGGGGAGATGAGCAGTTCTTC	CASSFGTSGGDEQFF
TRBV18	TRBJ1-2	.	.	TGTGCCAGCTCACCACCGTTGACAGCTGATGGCTACACCTTC	CASSPPLTADGYTF
TRBV19	TRBJ1-5	.	TRBD1	TGTGCCAGTAGTTCCGGACAGGGCAACGATCAGCCCCAGCATTTT	CASSSGQGNDQPQHF
TRBV7-2	TRBJ2-3	.	.	TGTGCCAGCAGCGCTCAGGGTTTTGCAGATACGCAGTATTTT	CASSAQGFADTQYF
TRBV10-2	TRBJ1-1	once	TRBD1	TGCGCCAGCAGACCGCAGGGGGCTAGAACTGAAGCTTTCTTT	CASRPQGARTEAFF
TRBV2	TRBJ1-6	.	.	TGTGCCAGCAGGTCCTGGACAGCATCCAATTCACCCCTCCACTTT	CASRSWTASNSPLHF
TRBV10-2	TRBJ1-1	.	.	TGCGCCAGCCGAGCACAGGAGAACACTGAAGCTTTCTTT	CASRAQENTEAFF
TRBV11-2	TRBJ1-5	once	.	TGTGCCAGCAGCTTAAGACCCGGCCAGGGTCAGCCCCAGCATTTT	CASSLRPGQGQPQHF
TRBV11-3	TRBJ2-7	.	.	TGTGCCAGCAGCCCCGGGAGACGGGACCGCGAGCAGTACTTC	CASSPGRRDREQYF
TRBV28	TRBJ1-5	.	.	TGTGCCAGCACCTTATGGGGGGGGCAGAGCAATCAGCCCCAGCATTTT	CASTLWGGQSNQPQHF
TRBV11-2	TRBJ1-5	.	.	TGTGCCAGCAGCGGCTGGAGCAATCAGCCCCAGCATTTT	CASSGWSNQPQHF
TRBV19	TRBJ1-2	.	TRBD1	TGTGCCAGTAGTATACGCGGACAGGGGCAACCCTATGGCTACACCTTC	CASSIRGQGQPYGYTF
TRBV11-3	TRBJ1-1	.	.	TGTGCCAGCAGCGGAGAGAACACTGAAGCTTTCTTT	CASSGENTEAFF
TRBV19	TRBJ2-7	few	.	TGTGCCAGTAGTCCCTCGGACAAAGTGTACGAGCAGTACTTC	CASSPSDKVYEQYF
TRBV13	TRBJ2-1	.	TRBD2	TGTGCCAGCAGCACCCAATGGGGGGCGGGAGGGCCGGAGAATGAGCAGTTCTTC	CASSTQWGAGGPENEQFF
TRBV4-1	TRBJ1-1	.	.	TGCGCCAGCAGCCAGCAGGGGACGGGGAACACTGAAGCTTTCTTT	CASSQQGTGNTEAFF
TRBV6-5	TRBJ1-6	.	.	TGTGCCAGCAGTTACTCGAGGGCGCCCCCCCTCCACTTT	CASSYSRAPPLHF
TRBV12-3/TRBV12-4	TRBJ1-2	.	TRBD1	TGTGCCAGCAGGACGACAGGGGCCTATGGCTACACCTTC	CASRTTGAYGYTF
TRBV9	TRBJ2-1	.	TRBD2	TGTGCCAGCAGCGGGACTAGTCGGGAGCAGTTCTTC	CASSGTSREQFF
TRBV9	TRBJ2-6	.	.	TGTGCCAGCAGCTCAAGATACAGCTCTGGGGCCAACGTCCTGACTTTC	CASSSRYSSGANVLTF
TRBV27	TRBJ2-7	.	TRBD1	TGTGCCAGCAGTCCCCGGACAGGGGGAGTCTACGAGCAGTACTTC	CASSPRTGGVYEQYF
TRBV5-4	TRBJ1-1	.	TRBD1	TGTGCCAGCAGTTCGGGACAGGGGGCTGACACTGAAGCTTTCTTT	CASSSGQGADTEAFF
TRBV30	TRBJ2-5	.	.	TGTGCCTGGAGTCATCAAGAGACCCAGTACTTC	CAWSHQETQYF
TRBV6-5	TRBJ1-2	.	TRBD1	TGTGCCAGCAGCCGGGACAGCGCTAACTATGGCTACACCTTC	CASSRDSANYGYTF
TRBV7-2	TRBJ1-2	.	TRBD1	TGTGCCAGCAGCTCCTGGACAGGGGATAACTATGGCTACACCTTC	CASSSWTGDNYGYTF
TRBV6-1	TRBJ2-3	once	TRBD2	TGTGCCAGCAGTGAATTCTACAGTAGCGGGGGGGCTGCTGATACGCAGTATTTT	CASSEFYSSGGAADTQYF
TRBV28	TRBJ1-1	.	.	TGTGCCAGCAGTTTAGTAGACATTACCTTCACTGAAGCTTTCTTT	CASSLVDITFTEAFF
TRBV6-2/TRBV6-3	TRBJ1-2	.	TRBD1	TGTGCCAGCAGTTATTCGGACAGGCAAGATGGCTACACCTTC	CASSYSDRQDGYTF
TRBV14	TRBJ2-7	.	TRBD2	TGTGCCAGCAGCCAAGGACTAGCGGGAAGGAACTCCTACGAGCAGTACTTC	CASSQGLAGRNSYEQYF
TRBV7-3	TRBJ2-7	.	.	TGTGCCAGCAGCTTAAGGGGTCAGGGGACCTACGAGCAGTACTTC	CASSLRGQGTYEQYF
TRBV27	TRBJ1-2	.	TRBD1	TGTGCCAGTTCTCCGACAGGGGGATCTGGCTACACCTTC	CASSPTGGSGYTF
TRBV3-1/TRBV3-2	TRBJ1-5	once	.	TGTGCCAGCAGCCAAGGGTTAAGCGATCAGCCCCAGCATTTT	CASSQGLSDQPQHF
TRBV7-9	TRBJ2-1	.	TRBD2	TGTGCCAGCAGCCTTAGCGGGAACAATGAGCAGTTCTTC	CASSLSGNNEQFF
TRBV7-2	TRBJ2-2	.	TRBD2	TGTGCCAGCAGCTTAGAGGCGGGAGGGATCGGGGAGCTGTTTTTT	CASSLEAGGIGELFF
TRBV18	TRBJ1-4	.	.	TGTGCCAGCTCCCGACAGCCCGATGAAAAACTGTTTTTT	CASSRQPDEKLFF
TRBV6-6	TRBJ2-5	.	TRBD1	TGTGCCAGCAGTCCCTTGACAGGGGGCGCGTTTCGAGAGACCCAGTACTTC	CASSPLTGGAFRETQYF